This T cell receptor beta chain was sequenced during a study of shared clonotypes between healthy human individuals. Investigators spread the genomic DNA of each subset evenly over several immunoSEQ plates. Assay used: immunoSEQ multiplex PCR; TCRdb lists only in-frame clones, some missing. The table lists roughly 2.1 million clones, around 93% of them singletons. CD45RO-negative, CCR7-selected cells formed the naive CD8 fraction, which excluded terminally differentiated effector memory CD45RA+ cells. CDR1 is SGHNT and CDR2 is YENEEA in the germline V gene. The CDR3 runs 13 residues. Between the trimmed V and J ends, which lost 5 bases and 6 bases, there was a span of 14 bases.

The receptor comes from a man aged 18 to 35 in good health. Some clones in this sample may be carry-over from other donors' samples. Sequencing used naive CD8+ T cells from PBMCs. The rearrangement uses TRBV11-3 and TRBJ2-7, with D possibly TRBD1 on 6 matching bases. This CDR3 reads CASSPVRGSEQYF. The CDR3 DNA sequence: TGTGCCAGCAGCCCCGTCAGGGGCAGCGAGCAGTACTTC. The full variable domain, in which reference TRBV11-3 and TRBJ2-7 provide the parts outside the CDR3, is EAGVVQSPRYKIIEKKQPVAFWCNPISGHNTLYWYLQNLGQGPELLIRYENEEAVDDSQLPKDRFSAERLKGVDSTLKIQPAELGDSAVYLCASSPVRGSEQYFGPGTRLTVT.